The text below deals with one T cell receptor beta chain. Its antigen is not yet known. Per-nucleotide qualities are absent, and no much larger clonotype sits a single base away. TCR beta CDR3 regions were amplified from genomic DNA with the immunoSEQ assay, a bias-controlled multiplex PCR using V- and J-specific primers. In a second PCR step, the CDR3 amplicons were tagged with a proprietary barcode plus Illumina adapter sequences. CDR3 libraries were sequenced on an Illumina MiSeq instrument. On the study's bioinformatics: Export and quality control were done with immunoSEQ Analyzer 3.0, while downstream analyses used R Bioconductor and Immunarch. Only productive rearrangements within the normalized downsampled data set were used in the calculation of repertoire metrics. Clonotypes larger than 5 templates in the normalized cohort were defined as pathologically expanded. The Inverse Simpson Index served as the measure of repertoire diversity. The non-normalized data set was used for CMV-specificity analyses so that all clonotypes could be captured. This immuneACCESS table, as held by TCRdb, lists in-frame sequences with V and J called but not all clones. Of the missing ones, under half trace to an unresolved V gene in checked studies; the others have no known cause. V and J calls and clone size follow that table, whereas D and trimming were derived from the DNA. In this sample the table shows around 19,000 clones, about 80% of which occur a single time. About a sixth of the sample comes from the top ten.

CDR1 and CDR2 are read off the germline V gene (reference sequence) as SGHNT and YYREEE. For this chain, trimming is 0 bases at the V end and 5 bases at the J end, and the number of junction bases without a gene match is 5. The CDR3 measures 16 amino acids from cysteine to phenylalanine. Of all the DNA, just the CDR3 is kept, 48 bases in frame from base 1. This record comes from a study of T cell clonotyping in hematopoietic cell transplantation (dated by TCRdb to the early 2020s). Regarding the research as a whole: Recipient samples taken before transplant were collected after cytoreduction. Patients were recruited between 2015 and 2017 and followed until late 2020 or death. In the study, around 130 blood samples were gathered from 35 to 45 consecutive transplant recipients and their related donors.

The time point tag for this specimen amounts to: recipient sample about 28 days before transplant, after cytoreduction. Blood from recipients was drawn about 28 days before transplant and again at days 30, 100 and 180 after transplant. Using Nuclei Lysis Solution, genomic DNA was extracted from unfractionated peripheral blood mononuclear cells that were either fresh or cryopreserved. General study outcomes and caveats: The sample size was limited and the cells went unsorted, which meant the CD4 and CD8 repertoire contributions could not be told apart. A decrease in recipient TCR diversity was observed after transplant, and a progressive increase in pathologically expanded clonotypes was seen from day 30 to day 180. Inverse Simpson Index values from donors and from recipients before transplant predicted broader TCR repertoire diversity after transplant. Only a small fraction of recipient repertoires overlapped donor repertoires, with over 95% appearing de novo at the given depth.

This chain joins TRBV5-4 to TRBJ2-5; 12 nucleotides in the junction match TRBD2. The clonotype originates from a man between 60 and 70 years old with acute myeloid leukemia. Some clones in this sample may be carry-over from other donors' samples. The sample in question was peripheral blood mononuclear cells, obtained before stem cell transplant. In nucleotide form, the sequence is TGTGCCAGCAGCTTGGGGACTAGCGGGACTGGTGAGACCCAGTACTTC. It translates to CASSLGTSGTGETQYF.